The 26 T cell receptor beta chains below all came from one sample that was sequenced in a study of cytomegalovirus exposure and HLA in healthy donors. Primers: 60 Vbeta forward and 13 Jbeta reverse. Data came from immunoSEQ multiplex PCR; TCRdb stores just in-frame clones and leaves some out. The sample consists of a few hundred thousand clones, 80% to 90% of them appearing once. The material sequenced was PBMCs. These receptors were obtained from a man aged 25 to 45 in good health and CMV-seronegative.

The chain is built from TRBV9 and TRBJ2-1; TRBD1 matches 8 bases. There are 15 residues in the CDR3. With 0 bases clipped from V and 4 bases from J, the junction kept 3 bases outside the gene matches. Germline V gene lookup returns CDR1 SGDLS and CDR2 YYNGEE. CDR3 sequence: CASSVAGGLYNEQFF. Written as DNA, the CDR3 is TGTGCCAGCAGCGTAGCAGGGGGCCTTTACAATGAGCAGTTCTTC.

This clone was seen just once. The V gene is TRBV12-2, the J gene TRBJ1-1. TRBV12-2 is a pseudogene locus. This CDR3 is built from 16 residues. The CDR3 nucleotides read TGTGCAAGTCGCTTAGGCGGGGGGGTGATGAACACTGAAGCTTTCTTT. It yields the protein CASRLGGGVMNTEAFF.

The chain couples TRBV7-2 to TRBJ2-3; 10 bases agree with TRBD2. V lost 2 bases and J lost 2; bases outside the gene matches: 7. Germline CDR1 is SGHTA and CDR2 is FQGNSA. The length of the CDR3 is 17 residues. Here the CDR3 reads CASSLRASGGHTDTQYF. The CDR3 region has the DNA TGTGCCAGCAGCTTACGGGCTAGCGGGGGCCACACAGATACGCAGTATTTT.

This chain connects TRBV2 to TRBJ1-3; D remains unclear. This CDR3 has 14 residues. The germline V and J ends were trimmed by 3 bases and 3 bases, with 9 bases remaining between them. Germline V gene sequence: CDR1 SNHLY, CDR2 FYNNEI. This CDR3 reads CASSDQVGGNTIYF. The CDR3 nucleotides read TGTGCCAGCAGTGACCAGGTTGGTGGAAACACCATATATTTT.

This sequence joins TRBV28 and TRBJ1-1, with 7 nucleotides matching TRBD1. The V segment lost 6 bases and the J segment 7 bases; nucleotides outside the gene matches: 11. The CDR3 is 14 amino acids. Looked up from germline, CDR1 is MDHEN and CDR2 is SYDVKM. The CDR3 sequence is CASRGRAGGLEAFF. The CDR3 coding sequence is TGTGCCAGCAGGGGGAGAGCAGGGGGGCTTGAAGCTTTCTTT.

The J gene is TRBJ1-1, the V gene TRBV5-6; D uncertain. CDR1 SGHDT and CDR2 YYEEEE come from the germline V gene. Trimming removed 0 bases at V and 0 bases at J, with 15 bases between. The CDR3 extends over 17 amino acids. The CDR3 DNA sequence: TGTGCCAGCAGCTTGGTGAGGGTTAGCCTTTTGAACACTGAAGCTTTCTTT. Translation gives CASSLVRVSLLNTEAFF.

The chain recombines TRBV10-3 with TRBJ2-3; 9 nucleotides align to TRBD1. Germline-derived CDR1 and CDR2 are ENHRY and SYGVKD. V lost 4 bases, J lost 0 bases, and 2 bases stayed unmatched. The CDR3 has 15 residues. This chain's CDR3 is CAISATGGSTDTQYF. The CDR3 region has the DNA TGTGCCATCAGTGCGACAGGGGGTAGCACAGATACGCAGTATTTT.

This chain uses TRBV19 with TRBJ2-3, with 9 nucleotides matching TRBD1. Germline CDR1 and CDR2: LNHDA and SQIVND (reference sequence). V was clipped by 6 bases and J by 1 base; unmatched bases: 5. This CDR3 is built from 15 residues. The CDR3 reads CASRGGQGRTDTQYF. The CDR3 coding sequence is TGTGCCAGTAGGGGAGGACAGGGGCGCACAGATACGCAGTATTTT.

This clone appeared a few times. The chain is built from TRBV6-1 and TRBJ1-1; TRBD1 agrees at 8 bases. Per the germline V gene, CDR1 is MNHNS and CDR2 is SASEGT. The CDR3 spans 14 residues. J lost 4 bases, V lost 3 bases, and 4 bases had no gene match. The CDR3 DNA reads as TGTGCCAGCAGTGAGTATACAGGGGGCACTGAAGCTTTCTTT. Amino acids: CASSEYTGGTEAFF.

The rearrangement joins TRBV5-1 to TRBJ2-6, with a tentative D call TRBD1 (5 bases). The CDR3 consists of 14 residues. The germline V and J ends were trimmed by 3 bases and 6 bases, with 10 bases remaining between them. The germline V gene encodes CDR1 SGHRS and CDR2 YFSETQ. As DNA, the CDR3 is TGCGCCAGCAGCTCACAGGTCATGGCCAACGTCCTGACTTTC. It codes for CASSSQVMANVLTF.

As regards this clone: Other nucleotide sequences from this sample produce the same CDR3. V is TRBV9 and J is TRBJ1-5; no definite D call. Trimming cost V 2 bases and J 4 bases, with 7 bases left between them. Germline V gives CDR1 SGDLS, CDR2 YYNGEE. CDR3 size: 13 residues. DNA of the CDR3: TGTGCCAGCAGCGTTGACGGGAATCAGCCCCAGCATTTT. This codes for CASSVDGNQPQHF.

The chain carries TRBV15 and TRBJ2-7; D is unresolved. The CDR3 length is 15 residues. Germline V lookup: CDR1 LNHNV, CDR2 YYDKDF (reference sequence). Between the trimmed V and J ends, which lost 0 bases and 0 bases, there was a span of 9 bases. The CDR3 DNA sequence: TGTGCCACCAGCAGAGACCGTGTGAGCTCCTACGAGCAGTACTTC. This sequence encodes CATSRDRVSSYEQYF.

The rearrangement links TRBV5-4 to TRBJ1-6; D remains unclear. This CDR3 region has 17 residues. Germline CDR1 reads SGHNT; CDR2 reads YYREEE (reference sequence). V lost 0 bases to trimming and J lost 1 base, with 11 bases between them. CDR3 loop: CASSLGISGSYNSPLHF. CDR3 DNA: TGTGCCAGCAGCTTGGGTATATCGGGGTCCTATAATTCACCCCTCCACTTT.

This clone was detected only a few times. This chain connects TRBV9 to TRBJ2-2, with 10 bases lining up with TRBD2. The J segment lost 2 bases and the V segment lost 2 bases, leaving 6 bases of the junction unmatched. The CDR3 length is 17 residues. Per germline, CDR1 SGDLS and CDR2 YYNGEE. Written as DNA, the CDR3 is TGTGCCAGCAGCGTTTCTAGCGGGGGCGCAAACACCGGGGAGCTGTTTTTT. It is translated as CASSVSSGGANTGELFF.

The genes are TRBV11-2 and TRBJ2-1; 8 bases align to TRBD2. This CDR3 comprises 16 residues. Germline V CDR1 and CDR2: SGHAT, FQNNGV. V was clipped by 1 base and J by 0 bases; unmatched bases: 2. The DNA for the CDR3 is TGTGCCAGCAGCTTAGGGCGGGGGGACTCCTACAATGAGCAGTTCTTC. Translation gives CASSLGRGDSYNEQFF.

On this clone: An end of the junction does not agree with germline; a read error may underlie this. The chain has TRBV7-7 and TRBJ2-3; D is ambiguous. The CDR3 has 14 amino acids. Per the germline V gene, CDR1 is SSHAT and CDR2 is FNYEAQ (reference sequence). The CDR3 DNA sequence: TGTGCTAGCAGCCGAACGGTCCTCACAGATACGCAGTATTTT. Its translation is CASSRTVLTDTQYF.

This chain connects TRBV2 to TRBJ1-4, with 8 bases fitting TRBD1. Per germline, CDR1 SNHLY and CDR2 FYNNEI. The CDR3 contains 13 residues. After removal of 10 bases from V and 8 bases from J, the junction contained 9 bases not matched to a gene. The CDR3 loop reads CATLDRGEEKLFF. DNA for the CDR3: TGTGCCACCTTAGACAGGGGAGAGGAAAAACTGTTTTTT.

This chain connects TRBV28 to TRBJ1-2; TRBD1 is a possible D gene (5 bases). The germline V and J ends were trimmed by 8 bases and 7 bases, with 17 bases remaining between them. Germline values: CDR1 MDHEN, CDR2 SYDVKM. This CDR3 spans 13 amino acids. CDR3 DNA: TGTGCCAGCGGCGAACCTGGGGCGCTTGGCTACACCTTC. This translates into CASGEPGALGYTF.

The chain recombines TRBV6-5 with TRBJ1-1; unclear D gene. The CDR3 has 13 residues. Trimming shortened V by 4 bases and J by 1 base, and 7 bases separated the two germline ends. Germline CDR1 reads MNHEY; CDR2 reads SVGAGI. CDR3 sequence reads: CASSLPGNTEAFF. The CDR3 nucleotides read TGTGCCAGCAGTTTACCGGGGAACACTGAAGCTTTCTTT.

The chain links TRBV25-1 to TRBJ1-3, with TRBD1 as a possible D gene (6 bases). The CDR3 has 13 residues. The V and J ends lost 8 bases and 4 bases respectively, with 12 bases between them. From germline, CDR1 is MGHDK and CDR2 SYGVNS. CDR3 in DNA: TGTGCCAGCGGCGGGGGCCGGGGAAACACCATATATTTT. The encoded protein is CASGGGRGNTIYF.

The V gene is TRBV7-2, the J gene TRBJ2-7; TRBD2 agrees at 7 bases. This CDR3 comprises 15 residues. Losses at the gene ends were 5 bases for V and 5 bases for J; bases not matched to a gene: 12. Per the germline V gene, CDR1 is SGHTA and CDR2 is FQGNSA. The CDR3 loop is CASSLSGVSPHEQYF. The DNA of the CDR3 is TGTGCCAGCAGCCTCAGCGGGGTTAGCCCCCACGAGCAGTACTTC.

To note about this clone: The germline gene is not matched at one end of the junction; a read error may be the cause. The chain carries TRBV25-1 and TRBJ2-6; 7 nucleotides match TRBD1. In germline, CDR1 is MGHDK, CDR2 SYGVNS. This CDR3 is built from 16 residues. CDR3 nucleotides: TGTGCCAGCAGTGACTCTGGGACAGCTGGGGCCAGCGTCCTGACTTTC. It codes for CASSDSGTAGASVLTF.

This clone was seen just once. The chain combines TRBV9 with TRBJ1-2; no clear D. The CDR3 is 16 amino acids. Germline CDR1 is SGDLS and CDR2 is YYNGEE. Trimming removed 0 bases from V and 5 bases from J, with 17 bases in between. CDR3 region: CASSVAEIGGVYGYTF. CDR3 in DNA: TGTGCCAGCAGCGTAGCAGAGATCGGCGGGGTGTATGGCTACACCTTC. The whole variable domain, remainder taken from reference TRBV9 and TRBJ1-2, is DSGVTQTPKHLITATGQRVTLRCSPRSGDLSVYWYQQSLDQGLQFLIQYYNGEERAKGNILERFSAQQFPDLHSELNLSSLELGDSALYFCASSVAEIGGVYGYTFGSGTRLTVV.

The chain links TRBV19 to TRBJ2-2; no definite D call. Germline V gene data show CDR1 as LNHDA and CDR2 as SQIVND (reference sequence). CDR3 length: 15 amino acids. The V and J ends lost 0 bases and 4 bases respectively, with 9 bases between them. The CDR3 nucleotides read TGTGCCAGTAGTATAGATCACGGTCCCACCGGGGAGCTGTTTTTT. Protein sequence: CASSIDHGPTGELFF.

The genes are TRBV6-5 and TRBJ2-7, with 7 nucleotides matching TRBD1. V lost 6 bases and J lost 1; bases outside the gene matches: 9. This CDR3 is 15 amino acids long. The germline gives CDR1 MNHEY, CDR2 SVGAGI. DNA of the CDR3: TGTGCCAGCAGCACCCCCGGGACAGCGTCCTACGAGCAGTACTTC. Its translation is CASSTPGTASYEQYF.

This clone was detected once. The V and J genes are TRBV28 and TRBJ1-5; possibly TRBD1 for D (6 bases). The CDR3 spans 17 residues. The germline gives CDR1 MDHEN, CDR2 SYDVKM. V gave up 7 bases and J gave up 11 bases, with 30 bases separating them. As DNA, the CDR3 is TGTGCCAGCACTCAAACGGGGGGCGCCGGACTATTGGGGGCCCAGCATTTT. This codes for CASTQTGGAGLLGAQHF.